These T cell receptor beta chains were read from a single sample in a study of early T cells in non-severe SARS-CoV-2 infection. TCRdb re-derived calls from the 5' RACE reads in MiXCR, one entry per CDR3 protein. The sample lists around 61,000 distinct CDR3 sequences; 11% were seen once. The specimen sequenced was whole blood. The receptor source for this set is an adult who was a healthcare worker with PCR-confirmed SARS-CoV-2 infection or an uninfected control (not recorded which). Each CDR3 is given with its conserved first and last residue. The D gene is left open where the match is weak. Clone sizes are given selectively: once, few, many, or a class where the clone is expanded.

d_call: .; v_call: TRBV12-3/TRBV12-4; j_call: TRBJ1-4; clone_size: many; cdr3_nt: TGTGCCAGCAGTTTAGGTGCCGGAACTAATGAAAAACTGTTTTTT; cdr3_aa: CASSLGAGTNEKLFF
d_call: TRBD2; v_call: TRBV11-2; j_call: TRBJ2-5; clone_size: many; cdr3_nt: TGTGCCAGCAGCCAACCAAGGGAGGGCAAGATGACCCAGTACTTC; cdr3_aa: CASSQPREGKMTQYF
d_call: .; v_call: TRBV20-1; j_call: TRBJ2-7; clone_size: few; cdr3_nt: TGCAGTGCTAGATATGGGGGGAGGAGTAACGAGCAGTACTTC; cdr3_aa: CSARYGGRSNEQYF
d_call: .; v_call: TRBV7-9; j_call: TRBJ1-4; clone_size: few; cdr3_nt: TGTGCCAGCAGCTCCATTCGGGGCAATGGAAAACTGTTTTTT; cdr3_aa: CASSSIRGNGKLFF
d_call: TRBD2; v_call: TRBV5-6; j_call: TRBJ2-5; clone_size: few; cdr3_nt: TGTGCCAGCACCTATATTTCAGCGGGGGGTGACGAGACCCAGTACTTC; cdr3_aa: CASTYISAGGDETQYF
d_call: .; v_call: TRBV5-1; j_call: TRBJ2-7; clone_size: many; cdr3_nt: TGCGCCAGCTCATACGCCCCGGGGGACGAGCAGTACTTC; cdr3_aa: CASSYAPGDEQYF
d_call: TRBD1; v_call: TRBV6-2/TRBV6-3; j_call: TRBJ1-5; clone_size: few; cdr3_nt: TGTGCCAGCAGCCCTCGGACAGGTGGATATCAGCCCCAGCATTTT; cdr3_aa: CASSPRTGGYQPQHF
d_call: .; v_call: TRBV25-1; j_call: TRBJ2-3; clone_size: .; cdr3_nt: TGTGCCAGCAGTGAATTTGGAGGGACAGATACGCAGTATTTT; cdr3_aa: CASSEFGGTDTQYF
d_call: .; v_call: TRBV4-2; j_call: TRBJ1-5; clone_size: many; cdr3_nt: TGTGCCAGCAGCCAGACGGATAATAGCAATCAGCCCCAGCATTTT; cdr3_aa: CASSQTDNSNQPQHF
d_call: TRBD1; v_call: TRBV4-1; j_call: TRBJ2-2; clone_size: few; cdr3_nt: TGCGCCAGCAGCCGAAGGACAGGGACCGCCGGGGAGCTGTTTTTT; cdr3_aa: CASSRRTGTAGELFF
d_call: .; v_call: TRBV6-6; j_call: TRBJ1-3; clone_size: many; cdr3_nt: TGTGCCAGCACGTCCTCCTCTGGAAACACCATATATTTT; cdr3_aa: CASTSSSGNTIYF
d_call: .; v_call: TRBV11-2; j_call: TRBJ1-1; clone_size: many; cdr3_nt: TGTGCCAGCAGCTTAGGCGCCCCGCCAGGAGCTTTCTTT; cdr3_aa: CASSLGAPPGAFF
d_call: .; v_call: TRBV3-1; j_call: TRBJ1-5; clone_size: .; cdr3_nt: TGTGCCAGCAGCCAGGGGGATCAGCCCCAGCATTTT; cdr3_aa: CASSQGDQPQHF
d_call: .; v_call: TRBV3-1; j_call: TRBJ1-3; clone_size: .; cdr3_nt: TGTGCCAGCAGCTCTGGTAGCTCTGGAAACACCATATATTTT; cdr3_aa: CASSSGSSGNTIYF
d_call: .; v_call: TRBV10-1; j_call: TRBJ1-2; clone_size: .; cdr3_nt: TGCGCCAGCAGACGCGCAAGAACCCGGGACGGCTACACCTTC; cdr3_aa: CASRRARTRDGYTF
d_call: TRBD1; v_call: TRBV10-1; j_call: TRBJ2-7; clone_size: many; cdr3_nt: TGCGCCAGCAGTACTTCCGGGACAGGGGTGTCCGAGCAGTACTTC; cdr3_aa: CASSTSGTGVSEQYF
d_call: .; v_call: TRBV10-3; j_call: TRBJ2-3; clone_size: many; cdr3_nt: TGTGCCATCAGTGAGTCTGGGGGTTCAACAGATACGCAGTATTTT; cdr3_aa: CAISESGGSTDTQYF
d_call: .; v_call: TRBV7-2; j_call: TRBJ2-3; clone_size: few; cdr3_nt: TGTGCCAGCAGCTCTGACGTTGACGAAGATACGCAGTATTTT; cdr3_aa: CASSSDVDEDTQYF
d_call: .; v_call: TRBV20-1; j_call: TRBJ2-3; clone_size: many; cdr3_nt: TGCAGTGCTAGAAGCTTCACAGATACGCAGTATTTT; cdr3_aa: CSARSFTDTQYF
d_call: .; v_call: TRBV9; j_call: TRBJ2-7; clone_size: few; cdr3_nt: TGTGCCAGCAGCCGGGACACAGCCTACGAGCAGTACTTC; cdr3_aa: CASSRDTAYEQYF
d_call: .; v_call: TRBV12-3/TRBV12-4; j_call: TRBJ1-4; clone_size: many; cdr3_nt: TGTGCCAGCAGGAGGGGGGCGGCTAATGAAAAACTGTTTTTT; cdr3_aa: CASRRGAANEKLFF
d_call: .; v_call: TRBV7-2; j_call: TRBJ2-3; clone_size: .; cdr3_nt: TGTGCCAGCAGCTTACAGATGGGGCCCACAGATACGCAGTATTTT; cdr3_aa: CASSLQMGPTDTQYF
d_call: TRBD2; v_call: TRBV6-5; j_call: TRBJ2-7; clone_size: many; cdr3_nt: TGTGCCAGCAGTAACCCGGGACTAGCGGGGTCTGAGCAGTACTTC; cdr3_aa: CASSNPGLAGSEQYF
d_call: TRBD1; v_call: TRBV7-2; j_call: TRBJ1-1; clone_size: many; cdr3_nt: TGTGCCAGCAGCTTACAGGGGGCGAACACTGAAGCTTTCTTT; cdr3_aa: CASSLQGANTEAFF
d_call: .; v_call: TRBV7-9; j_call: TRBJ2-5; clone_size: .; cdr3_nt: TGTGCCAGCAGCCCCCGCGGACTCCACGAGACCCAGTACTTC; cdr3_aa: CASSPRGLHETQYF
d_call: TRBD1; v_call: TRBV7-2; j_call: TRBJ2-7; clone_size: many; cdr3_nt: TGTGCCAGCACCCCGGGACAGGGCGCCTACGAGCAGTACTTC; cdr3_aa: CASTPGQGAYEQYF
d_call: .; v_call: TRBV12-5; j_call: TRBJ2-1; clone_size: many; cdr3_nt: TGTGCTAGTGGTTTGCTTCGACCCCGGGACCCAGAAAAAGCTCACAATGAGCAGTTCTTC; cdr3_aa: CASGLLRPRDPEKAHNEQFF
d_call: .; v_call: TRBV6-2/TRBV6-3; j_call: TRBJ2-7; clone_size: few; cdr3_nt: TGTGCCAGCAGTTACTCGTTCGTCGGCAGAACATTTTCCTACGAGCAGTACTTC; cdr3_aa: CASSYSFVGRTFSYEQYF